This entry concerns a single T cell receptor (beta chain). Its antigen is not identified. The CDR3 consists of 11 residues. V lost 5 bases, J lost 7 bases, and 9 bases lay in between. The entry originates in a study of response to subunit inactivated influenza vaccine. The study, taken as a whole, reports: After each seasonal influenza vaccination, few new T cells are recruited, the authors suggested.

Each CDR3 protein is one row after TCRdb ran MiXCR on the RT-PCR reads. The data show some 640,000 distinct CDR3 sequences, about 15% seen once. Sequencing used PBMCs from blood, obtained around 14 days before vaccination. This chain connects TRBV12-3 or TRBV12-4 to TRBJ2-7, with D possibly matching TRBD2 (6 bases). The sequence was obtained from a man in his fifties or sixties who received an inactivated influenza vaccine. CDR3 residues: CASSPRGEQYF. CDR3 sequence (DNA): TGTGCCAGCAGTCCCCGGGGGGAGCAGTACTTC.